Listed below are T cell receptor beta chains from one sample, sequenced in a study of Tregs in tolerant kidney transplant recipients. Here immunoSEQ multiplex PCR was the method, and the copy in TCRdb shows in-frame clones only, minus some. In the table there are 100,000 to 150,000 clones, about 90% of which are singletons. The sample comprised CD4+ T cells from blood. These receptors were collected from a human donor in good health. Each CDR3 is given with its conserved first and last residue. D genes are given only for firm matches. Clone sizes are given selectively: once, few, many, or a class where the clone is expanded.

D	length	J	size	V	DNA	CDR3
.	12	TRBJ2-5	.	TRBV7-8	TGTGCCAGCAGCTTAGCGGGACTTTCCAAGTACTTC	CASSLAGLSKYF
.	19	TRBJ1-1	once	TRBV5-6	TGTGCCAGCAGCTGCGTGGGGGGAAAACAACAACACATGAACACTGAAGCTTTCTTT	CASSCVGGKQQHMNTEAFF
TRBD1	14	TRBJ2-5	few	TRBV27	TGTGCCAGCAGCCGAGGGGACAGCGAAGAGACCCAGTACTTC	CASSRGDSEETQYF
.	14	TRBJ1-1	.	TRBV29-1	TGCAGCTCAGAGGAGTACCGGGGGCAAACTGAAGCTTTCTTT	CSSEEYRGQTEAFF
TRBD1	13	TRBJ1-1	.	TRBV6-1	TGTGCCAGCAGGACAGGGGGCGACACTGAAGCTTTCTTT	CASRTGGDTEAFF
.	13	TRBJ2-4	.	TRBV7-2	TGTGCCAGCAGCCGGGACTTCAAAAACATTCAGTACTTC	CASSRDFKNIQYF
.	14	TRBJ1-3	.	TRBV11-3	TGTGCCAGCAGCAGGGGTTTCTCTGGAAACACCATATATTTT	CASSRGFSGNTIYF
TRBD1	17	TRBJ1-2	.	TRBV12-5	TGTGCTAGTGGTTTGGTCGTAGGGGGGGACAGCCCCTATGGCTACACCTTC	CASGLVVGGDSPYGYTF
.	13	TRBJ1-3	.	TRBV29-1	TGCAGCGTTGAAGAGAACTCTGGAAACACCATATATTTT	CSVEENSGNTIYF
TRBD2	17	TRBJ2-7	.	TRBV18	TGTGCCAGCTCACCTAGGACTAGCTCGTCGGGATCCTACGAGCAGTACTTC	CASSPRTSSSGSYEQYF
TRBD1	15	TRBJ1-1	.	TRBV5-6	TGTGCCAGCAGCTTGATGGGTACAGGGGACACTGAAGCTTTCTTT	CASSLMGTGDTEAFF
.	13	TRBJ2-1	.	TRBV11-3	TGTGCCAGCAGCCGCGGGGCCTTGGGGGAGCAGTTCTTC	CASSRGALGEQFF
TRBD2	17	TRBJ2-5	.	TRBV2	TGTGCCAGCAGTCCGCCTCCTAGCGGGGGGCCACAAGAGACCCAGTACTTC	CASSPPPSGGPQETQYF
TRBD1	15	TRBJ1-3	once	TRBV11-2	TGTGCCAGCAGCCATGACAGGGGGATCGGAAACACCATATATTTT	CASSHDRGIGNTIYF
.	14	TRBJ2-7	.	TRBV13	TGTGCCAGCAGCTTCCGGGACGGAGCCTACGAGCAGTACTTC	CASSFRDGAYEQYF
.	15	TRBJ1-2	.	TRBV5-4	TGTGCCAGCAGCTCACAGGGCCAGGTCCGCTATGGCTACACCTTC	CASSSQGQVRYGYTF